The rows below give T cell receptor beta chains drawn from one sample of a study of patients and donors after allogeneic stem cell transplantation. TCRdb passed the RT-PCR reads through MiXCR, listing each CDR3 protein once. The data contain about a million distinct CDR3 sequences, roughly 18% of them singletons. Sequencing was carried out using blood, either unsorted or a sorted T cell fraction (not recorded which). The origin of the receptors is a human donor who was either an allogeneic HSCT recipient or a stem cell or donor lymphocyte infusion donor (not recorded which). It is not recorded whose cells these are; they may come from a transplant donor. Both conserved end residues are part of each CDR3. Each record gives: clone size, V gene, D gene, J gene, CDR3 protein, CDR3 DNA. A D gene is named only where the DNA matches it firmly. Only part of the rows carry a size: once, few, many, or a class if the clone is expanded.

size: -; V: TRBV25-1; D: TRBD2; J: TRBJ2-7; CDR3: CASSEYNLAGGEQYF; DNA: TGTGCCAGCAGTGAATATAACCTAGCGGGCGGGGAGCAGTACTTC
size: few; V: TRBV5-1; D: -; J: TRBJ1-1; CDR3: CASSGHRGSTEAFF; DNA: TGCGCCAGCAGCGGGCATAGGGGGAGCACTGAAGCTTTCTTT
size: -; V: TRBV5-1; D: -; J: TRBJ1-1; CDR3: CASSLQWDGGNTEAFF; DNA: TGCGCCAGCAGCTTGCAGTGGGACGGGGGGAACACTGAAGCTTTCTTT
size: few; V: TRBV5-1; D: -; J: TRBJ2-7; CDR3: CASSLAAGLYEQYF; DNA: TGCGCCAGCAGCTTGGCCGCGGGTCTCTACGAGCAGTACTTC
size: -; V: TRBV7-9; D: TRBD2; J: TRBJ2-1; CDR3: CASRSSGRADFQFF; DNA: TGTGCCAGCAGAAGTAGCGGGAGGGCCGATTTCCAGTTCTTC
size: few; V: TRBV20-1; D: TRBD1; J: TRBJ2-4; CDR3: CSAPDGTGAKNIQYF; DNA: TGCAGTGCTCCCGATGGGACAGGGGCCAAAAACATTCAGTACTTC
size: -; V: TRBV6-1; D: -; J: TRBJ1-5; CDR3: CASILGRNQPQHF; DNA: TGTGCCAGCATCCTAGGACGTAATCAGCCCCAGCATTTT
size: -; V: TRBV27; D: TRBD2; J: TRBJ2-3; CDR3: CASSFGGLASGRLGADTQYF; DNA: TGTGCCAGCAGTTTTGGTGGTCTGGCTAGCGGGAGACTCGGGGCAGATACGCAGTATTTT
size: -; V: TRBV7-8; D: TRBD1; J: TRBJ2-7; CDR3: CASSWTGGLSYEQYF; DNA: TGTGCCAGCAGCTGGACAGGGGGCCTTTCCTACGAGCAGTACTTC
size: many; V: TRBV12-3/TRBV12-4; D: -; J: TRBJ1-3; CDR3: CASSKGPSGNTIYF; DNA: TGTGCCAGCAGTAAGGGACCCTCTGGAAACACCATATATTTT
size: -; V: TRBV9; D: TRBD2; J: TRBJ2-5; CDR3: CASSVEGVVAGLQETQYF; DNA: TGTGCCAGCAGCGTAGAGGGGGTTGTAGCGGGGTTACAAGAGACCCAGTACTTC
size: few; V: TRBV20-1; D: TRBD2; J: TRBJ2-1; CDR3: CSAKGTSGTYNEQFF; DNA: TGCAGTGCTAAAGGGACTAGCGGGACTTACAATGAGCAGTTCTTC
size: -; V: TRBV20-1; D: TRBD2; J: TRBJ2-5; CDR3: CSASKTSGDQETQYF; DNA: TGCAGTGCTAGTAAGACTAGCGGGGACCAAGAGACCCAGTACTTC
size: once; V: TRBV6-1; D: -; J: TRBJ2-4; CDR3: CASSEEGPRAKNIQYF; DNA: TGTGCCAGCAGTGAAGAGGGCCCGAGAGCCAAAAACATTCAGTACTTC
size: many; V: TRBV29-1; D: -; J: TRBJ1-2; CDR3: CSVPTGNYGYTF; DNA: TGCAGCGTCCCTACAGGGAACTATGGCTACACCTTC
size: -; V: TRBV6-2/TRBV6-3; D: TRBD2; J: TRBJ2-1; CDR3: CASSYPASGRSSYNEQFF; DNA: TGTGCCAGCAGTTACCCCGCTAGCGGGAGGAGCTCCTACAATGAGCAGTTCTTC
size: few; V: TRBV6-2/TRBV6-3; D: -; J: TRBJ1-2; CDR3: CASSITEGYGYTF; DNA: TGTGCCAGCAGTATCACCGAGGGTTATGGCTACACCTTC
size: -; V: TRBV4-2; D: -; J: TRBJ2-1; CDR3: CASSQLLVRGIGRVYNEQFF; DNA: TGTGCCAGCAGCCAACTCCTTGTAAGAGGGATAGGTAGGGTTTACAATGAGCAGTTCTTC
size: -; V: TRBV30; D: TRBD1; J: TRBJ1-5; CDR3: CAWSVRGQGGNQPQHF; DNA: TGTGCCTGGAGTGTACGTGGGCAGGGGGGCAATCAGCCCCAGCATTTT
size: -; V: TRBV20-1; D: -; J: TRBJ1-1; CDR3: CSAMVKYTEAFF; DNA: TGCAGTGCCATGGTAAAGTACACTGAAGCTTTCTTT
size: -; V: TRBV11-2; D: TRBD2; J: TRBJ2-4; CDR3: CASSPGLAGGAKNIQYF; DNA: TGTGCCAGCAGCCCGGGACTAGCGGGAGGGGCCAAAAACATTCAGTACTTC
size: -; V: TRBV7-8; D: -; J: TRBJ2-2; CDR3: CASSLVQGTNTGELFF; DNA: TGTGCCAGCAGCTTAGTTCAGGGAACGAACACCGGGGAGCTGTTTTTT
size: few; V: TRBV24-1; D: -; J: TRBJ1-1; CDR3: CATSDLSQKDRRNTEAFF; DNA: TGTGCCACCAGTGATTTGTCCCAGAAAGACAGGAGGAACACTGAAGCTTTCTTT
size: -; V: TRBV20-1; D: TRBD2; J: TRBJ2-2; CDR3: CSARSPGLAGGPVSGELFF; DNA: TGCAGTGCTAGATCCCCGGGACTAGCGGGAGGGCCCGTATCCGGGGAGCTGTTTTTT
size: few; V: TRBV29-1; D: TRBD2; J: TRBJ2-1; CDR3: CSVGTSGRTYNEQFF; DNA: TGCAGCGTGGGGACTAGCGGGAGAACCTACAATGAGCAGTTCTTC
size: -; V: TRBV5-1; D: TRBD1; J: TRBJ1-2; CDR3: CASSYEDRVYGYTF; DNA: TGCGCCAGCAGTTACGAAGACAGGGTTTATGGCTACACCTTC
size: many; V: TRBV27; D: TRBD2; J: TRBJ2-1; CDR3: CASSLWSRTSGYNEQFF; DNA: TGTGCCAGCAGTTTATGGTCCAGGACTAGCGGTTACAATGAGCAGTTCTTC
size: -; V: TRBV25-1; D: -; J: TRBJ2-2; CDR3: CASSELGRITGELFF; DNA: TGTGCCAGCAGTGAATTGGGACGGATAACCGGGGAGCTGTTTTTT
size: -; V: TRBV7-9; D: -; J: TRBJ1-2; CDR3: CASSPRHGYTF; DNA: TGTGCCAGCAGCCCACGACATGGCTACACCTTC
size: few; V: TRBV7-2; D: TRBD1; J: TRBJ1-6; CDR3: CASSSGQGVQNSPLHF; DNA: TGTGCCAGCAGCTCCGGACAGGGAGTGCAAAATTCACCCCTCCACTTT
size: -; V: TRBV6-1; D: -; J: TRBJ1-2; CDR3: CASWGGKGANYGYTF; DNA: TGTGCCAGCTGGGGGGGGAAGGGAGCTAACTATGGCTACACCTTC
size: few; V: TRBV7-8; D: TRBD1; J: TRBJ1-1; CDR3: CASSLTGVGTEAFF; DNA: TGTGCCAGCAGCTTAACAGGGGTGGGCACTGAAGCTTTCTTT
size: -; V: TRBV6-1; D: -; J: TRBJ2-5; CDR3: CASSVQGRETQYF; DNA: TGTGCCAGCAGTGTACAGGGGAGGGAGACCCAGTACTTC
size: -; V: TRBV5-1; D: TRBD1; J: TRBJ2-7; CDR3: CASSRQGDSYEQYF; DNA: TGCGCCAGCTCCCGCCAGGGGGACTCCTACGAGCAGTACTTC
size: -; V: TRBV4-2; D: -; J: TRBJ2-7; CDR3: CASSQTSLDSNSYEQYF; DNA: TGTGCCAGCAGCCAAACCTCCTTGGACAGCAACTCCTACGAGCAGTACTTC
size: -; V: TRBV18; D: TRBD1; J: TRBJ2-2; CDR3: CASSPGDRGDGELFF; DNA: TGTGCCAGCTCACCAGGGGACAGGGGCGACGGGGAGCTGTTTTTT
size: few; V: TRBV12-3/TRBV12-4; D: -; J: TRBJ2-5; CDR3: CASSSLDRQETQYF; DNA: TGCGCCAGCAGTTCACTGGACCGCCAAGAGACCCAGTACTTC
size: few; V: TRBV6-1; D: -; J: TRBJ1-5; CDR3: CASTPSRGQPQHF; DNA: TGTGCCAGCACCCCGAGCAGGGGTCAGCCCCAGCATTTT
size: -; V: TRBV7-8; D: TRBD1; J: TRBJ2-1; CDR3: CASSLVQGEYNEQFF; DNA: TGTGCCAGCAGCTTAGTGCAGGGGGAGTACAATGAGCAGTTCTTC
size: -; V: TRBV20-1; D: TRBD1; J: TRBJ2-6; CDR3: CSARDRGLAGANVLTF; DNA: TGCAGTGCTAGGGACAGGGGGCTCGCTGGGGCCAACGTCCTGACTTTC
size: few; V: TRBV7-6; D: -; J: TRBJ2-2; CDR3: CASSLLVGAPNTGELFF; DNA: TGTGCCAGCAGCTTACTCGTAGGGGCTCCGAACACCGGGGAGCTGTTTTTT
size: few; V: TRBV18; D: TRBD1; J: TRBJ2-7; CDR3: CASSPPDRGSYEQYF; DNA: TGTGCCAGCTCACCCCCGGACAGGGGATCCTACGAGCAGTACTTC
size: few; V: TRBV28; D: TRBD1; J: TRBJ2-7; CDR3: CASRPSGGTSYEQYF; DNA: TGTGCCAGCAGACCCTCAGGGGGTACCTCCTACGAGCAGTACTTC
size: -; V: TRBV5-1; D: TRBD1; J: TRBJ1-5; CDR3: CASREGASGNQPQHF; DNA: TGCGCCAGCAGAGAGGGGGCTTCGGGCAATCAGCCCCAGCATTTT
size: -; V: TRBV25-1; D: TRBD2; J: TRBJ2-2; CDR3: CASSELAGGFTGELFF; DNA: TGTGCCAGCAGTGAACTAGCGGGGGGTTTCACCGGGGAGCTGTTTTTT
size: -; V: TRBV4-1; D: -; J: TRBJ2-7; CDR3: CASSQGQGGPEQYF; DNA: TGCGCCAGCAGCCAAGGCCAGGGCGGTCCGGAGCAGTACTTC
size: few; V: TRBV12-3/TRBV12-4; D: TRBD1; J: TRBJ1-2; CDR3: CASSLTGTGGNYGYTF; DNA: TGTGCCAGCAGTCTAACCGGGACAGGGGGCAACTATGGCTACACCTTC
size: few; V: TRBV15; D: -; J: TRBJ1-3; CDR3: CATSRDGLLFGRNTIYF; DNA: TGTGCCACCAGCAGAGATGGTTTGTTGTTTGGTAGAAACACCATATATTTT
size: -; V: TRBV7-2; D: -; J: TRBJ2-3; CDR3: CASSLDGGVTDTQYF; DNA: TGTGCCAGCAGCTTAGATGGCGGGGTCACAGATACGCAGTATTTT
size: few; V: TRBV5-1; D: TRBD2; J: TRBJ2-1; CDR3: CASSSNFKLAGEREQFF; DNA: TGCGCCAGCAGCTCGAACTTTAAACTAGCGGGAGAACGTGAGCAGTTCTTC
size: -; V: TRBV12-3/TRBV12-4; D: -; J: TRBJ2-5; CDR3: CASSTGRARGETQYF; DNA: TGTGCCAGCAGCACAGGGAGGGCCCGGGGAGAGACCCAGTACTTC
size: -; V: TRBV6-1; D: -; J: TRBJ2-3; CDR3: CASREASTDTQYF; DNA: TGTGCCAGCAGGGAGGCTTCCACAGATACGCAGTATTTT